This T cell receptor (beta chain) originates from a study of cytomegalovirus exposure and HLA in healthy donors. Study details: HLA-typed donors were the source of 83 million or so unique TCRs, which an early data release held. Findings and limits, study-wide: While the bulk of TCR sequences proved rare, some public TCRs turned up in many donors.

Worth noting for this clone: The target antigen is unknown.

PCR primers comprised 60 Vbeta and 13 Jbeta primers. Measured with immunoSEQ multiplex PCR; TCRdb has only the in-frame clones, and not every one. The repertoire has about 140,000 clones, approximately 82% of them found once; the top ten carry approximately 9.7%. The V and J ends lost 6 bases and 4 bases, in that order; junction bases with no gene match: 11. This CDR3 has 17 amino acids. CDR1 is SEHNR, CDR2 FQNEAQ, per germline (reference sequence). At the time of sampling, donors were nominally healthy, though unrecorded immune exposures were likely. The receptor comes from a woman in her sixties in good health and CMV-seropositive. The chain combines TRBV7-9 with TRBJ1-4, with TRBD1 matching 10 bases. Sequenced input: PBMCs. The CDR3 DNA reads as TGTGCCAGCAGTTCCCTAACCGGGACAGGGGATAATGAAAAACTGTTTTTT. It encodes CASSSLTGTGDNEKLFF.